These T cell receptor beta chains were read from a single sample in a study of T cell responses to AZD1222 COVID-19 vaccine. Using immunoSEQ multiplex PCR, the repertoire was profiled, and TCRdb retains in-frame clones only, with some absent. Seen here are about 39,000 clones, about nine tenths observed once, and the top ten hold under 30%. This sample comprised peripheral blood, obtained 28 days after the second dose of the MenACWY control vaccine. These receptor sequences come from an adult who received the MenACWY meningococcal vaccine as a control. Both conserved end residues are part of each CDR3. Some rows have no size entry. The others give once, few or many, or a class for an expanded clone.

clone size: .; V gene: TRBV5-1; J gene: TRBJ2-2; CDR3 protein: CASSPSPGAVRTGELFF
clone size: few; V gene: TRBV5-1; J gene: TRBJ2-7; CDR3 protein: CASSLNLDRRSYEQYF
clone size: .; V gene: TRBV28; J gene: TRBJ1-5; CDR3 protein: CASSSMVGESQPQHF
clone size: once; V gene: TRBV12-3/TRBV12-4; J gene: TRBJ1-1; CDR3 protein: CASKNTEAFF
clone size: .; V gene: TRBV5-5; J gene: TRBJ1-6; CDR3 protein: CASSLAGTGNSPLHF
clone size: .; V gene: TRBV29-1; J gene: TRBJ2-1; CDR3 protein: CSVDGPLANYNEQFF
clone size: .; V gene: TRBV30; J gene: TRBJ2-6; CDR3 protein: CAWSGEVRPVLTF
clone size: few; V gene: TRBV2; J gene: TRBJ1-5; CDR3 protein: CASSSRTEQPQHF
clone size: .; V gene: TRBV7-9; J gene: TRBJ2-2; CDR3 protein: CASSPRDENTGELFF
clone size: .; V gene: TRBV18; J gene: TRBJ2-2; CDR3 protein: CASSAAGDRPTGELFF
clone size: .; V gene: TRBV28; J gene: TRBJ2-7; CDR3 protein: CASSLVGAGGSYEQYF
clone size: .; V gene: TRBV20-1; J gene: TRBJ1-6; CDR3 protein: CSASYKGAGNSPLHF
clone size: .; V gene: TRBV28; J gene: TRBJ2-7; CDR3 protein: CASTTLTGAYEQYF
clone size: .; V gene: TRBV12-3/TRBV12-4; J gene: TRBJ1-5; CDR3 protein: CASMPGNQPQHF
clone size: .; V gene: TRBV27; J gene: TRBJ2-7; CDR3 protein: CASSVRDRVYEQYF
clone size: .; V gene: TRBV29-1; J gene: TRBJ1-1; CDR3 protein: CSVEEGRGTEAFF
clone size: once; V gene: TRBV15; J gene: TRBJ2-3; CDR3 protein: CATNIAGDGDTQYF
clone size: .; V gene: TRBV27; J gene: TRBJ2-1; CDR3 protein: CASSLGRRNEQFF
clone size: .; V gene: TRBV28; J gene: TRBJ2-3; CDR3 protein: CASSPRWGGTDTQYF
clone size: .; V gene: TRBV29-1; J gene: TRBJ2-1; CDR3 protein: CSLGLAGKQFF
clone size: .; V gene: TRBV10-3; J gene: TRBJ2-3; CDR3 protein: CAISSSGATDTQYF
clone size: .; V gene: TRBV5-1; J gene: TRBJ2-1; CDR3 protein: CASSLGTSGDEQFF
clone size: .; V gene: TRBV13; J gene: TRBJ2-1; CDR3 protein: CASSSLDGGSYNEQFF
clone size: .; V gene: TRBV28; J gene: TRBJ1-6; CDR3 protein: CASTGRPGSPLHF
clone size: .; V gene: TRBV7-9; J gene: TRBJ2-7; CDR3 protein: CASSALTSGTPEQYF
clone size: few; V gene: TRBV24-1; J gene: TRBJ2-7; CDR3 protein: CATSDGTGYEQYF
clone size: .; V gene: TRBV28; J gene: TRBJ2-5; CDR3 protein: CASSPRRRWEETQYF